This T cell receptor beta chain was profiled in a study of identifying expanded T cells in peripheral blood. Study-wide results and caveats: Clone count variance between roughly 2-week samples rose with total template count.

Using immunoSEQ multiplex PCR, the repertoire was profiled, and TCRdb retains in-frame clones only, with some absent. The table includes 45,000 to 65,000 clones, 82% detected once. Points on this clone: No antigen is known for it.

Between the trimmed V and J ends, which lost 5 bases and 0 bases, there was a span of 10 bases. CDR1 and CDR2 from the germline V gene are GTSNPN and SVGIG (reference sequence). The CDR3 sequence is 13 residues long. During the collection period, no donor immune events like infections were recorded. The V and J genes are TRBV30 and TRBJ2-5, with a possible D match to TRBD1 (5 bases). What was sequenced was blood. The TCR comes from a person between 18 and 75 years old in good health. CDR3: CAWDRTYQETQYF. The DNA for the CDR3 is TGTGCCTGGGATAGGACATACCAAGAGACCCAGTACTTC.